These T cell receptor beta chains were read from a single sample in a study of PD-1 blockade in classical Hodgkin lymphoma. Only in-frame clones appear in the TCRdb table, and some are missing; sequencing was by immunoSEQ multiplex PCR. The sample lists about 20,000 clones; more than 80% were seen once. The source material was CD8+ T cells from blood, sampled before the fourth cycle of nivolumab. The receptors were sampled from a human donor with classical Hodgkin lymphoma. CDR3s include the opening cysteine and the closing phenylalanine or tryptophan. A D gene is named only where the DNA matches it firmly. Only part of the rows carry a size: once, few, many, or a class if the clone is expanded.

TGTGCCAGCAGCGTTGACCGGGATACGCAGTATTTT	CASSVDRDTQYF	TRBV9	TRBJ2-3	.	once
TGCGCCAGCAGCTCCGTAGGCCGCGAGTCCAAAAACATTCAGTACTTC	CASSSVGRESKNIQYF	TRBV5-1	TRBJ2-4	.	.
TGCAGCGTTCCGGCCCCCTTGCAAAATGAGCAGTTCTTC	CSVPAPLQNEQFF	TRBV29-1	TRBJ2-1	.	.
TGTGCCAGCAGCTTAACAGGAACCGGGGAGCTGTTTTTT	CASSLTGTGELFF	TRBV28	TRBJ2-2	.	.
TGTGCCGACCGGGACAGCGGAGGGTACACCTTC	CADRDSGGYTF	TRBV7-9	TRBJ1-2	TRBD1	few
TGTGCCAGCAGCCCTGAAAGATATGGGACTCTGGCTGAAGCTTTCTTT	CASSPERYGTLAEAFF	TRBV5-6	TRBJ1-1	.	.
TGCGCCAGCAGCCAAGAACGGACCCGCACAGATACGCAGTATTTT	CASSQERTRTDTQYF	TRBV4-1	TRBJ2-3	.	.
TGTGCCTGGAGTGTTACAGTCACAGATACGCAGTATTTT	CAWSVTVTDTQYF	TRBV30	TRBJ2-3	.	.
TGCAGCGGAATTCTGACCGAGAACTATGGCTACACCTTC	CSGILTENYGYTF	TRBV29-1	TRBJ1-2	.	.
TGTGCCAGCAGCTTCGGAAGGGGATATCTTAACACTGAAGCTTTCTTT	CASSFGRGYLNTEAFF	TRBV5-8	TRBJ1-1	.	.
TGTGCCAGTAGTATACCACCCGAGAACGGCCTCGATCAGCCCCAGCATTTT	CASSIPPENGLDQPQHF	TRBV19	TRBJ1-5	.	.
TGTGCCAGCAGCCCACAGGGGGCCTATGAAGCTTTCTTT	CASSPQGAYEAFF	TRBV7-9	TRBJ1-1	TRBD1	.
TGTGCCAGTAGTGGGCGGACTAGCGGGGGCCCAGATACGCAGTATTTT	CASSGRTSGGPDTQYF	TRBV19	TRBJ2-3	TRBD2	.
TGCGCCAGCAGCTCAGGACTTGGCACAGATACGCAGTATTTT	CASSSGLGTDTQYF	TRBV5-1	TRBJ2-3	.	.
TGTGCCAGCAGCGCCTTTCCCGGGACTAGCGCCGGGGAGCTGTTTTTT	CASSAFPGTSAGELFF	TRBV9	TRBJ2-2	TRBD2	.
TGTGCCAGCAGCTTACACGACCGACTGGGGGGGTTTATGGCCTCACCCCTCCACTTT	CASSLHDRLGGFMASPLHF	TRBV7-9	TRBJ1-6	.	.
TGTGCCAGCAGCCAACTGGGCGCAACTAATGAAAAACTGTTTTTT	CASSQLGATNEKLFF	TRBV7-9	TRBJ1-4	.	.
TGTGCCAGCAGCTTGGGAATCGGGGAGCTGTTTTTT	CASSLGIGELFF	TRBV7-6	TRBJ2-2	.	.
TGTGCCACTAATCCGGGACAGGGACCCAACTATGGCTACACCTTC	CATNPGQGPNYGYTF	TRBV19	TRBJ1-2	TRBD1	.
TGTGCCAGCAATTCCGGGGGTTACTCCTACGAGCAGTACTTC	CASNSGGYSYEQYF	TRBV27	TRBJ2-7	.	once
TGTGCCAGCAGCATCGGACAGAACACCGGGGAGCTGTTTTTT	CASSIGQNTGELFF	TRBV27	TRBJ2-2	.	.
TGCGCCAGCAGCCCTAACCCACCGGGGGGGCCAAATGAGCAGTTCTTC	CASSPNPPGGPNEQFF	TRBV4-3	TRBJ2-1	TRBD2	.
TGTGCCAGTAAAACAGGGGGTACTGAAGCTTTCTTT	CASKTGGTEAFF	TRBV27	TRBJ1-1	TRBD1	.
TGTGCCAGCATCAGACTAGCGGGGGGCGGGGAGACCCAGTACTTC	CASIRLAGGGETQYF	TRBV6-1	TRBJ2-5	TRBD2	.
TGTGCCGGCGGACCAGTGGAAAACACTGAAGCTTTCTTT	CAGGPVENTEAFF	TRBV30	TRBJ1-1	.	.
TGTGCCAGCAGCGCGGACTCCTACGAGCAGTACTTC	CASSADSYEQYF	TRBV6-5	TRBJ2-7	.	.
TGTGCCAGCAGCTTCTCTGGGGAAGATACGCAGTATTTT	CASSFSGEDTQYF	TRBV5-4	TRBJ2-3	.	.
TGTGCCAGCAGTTTATCTTCTAGCGGGGAGGGGGAGCAGTTCTTC	CASSLSSSGEGEQFF	TRBV27	TRBJ2-1	TRBD2	.
TGTGCCAGCAGCCAAGCCTTCGTGGTTTTCTTT	CASSQAFVVFF	TRBV6-1	TRBJ1-1	.	.
TGTGCCAGCAGGCTACGAGCGGGGGACAATGAGCAGTTCTTC	CASRLRAGDNEQFF	TRBV11-2	TRBJ2-1	TRBD2	.
TGTGCCAGTAGTAATGGCAATCAGCCCCAGCATTTT	CASSNGNQPQHF	TRBV19	TRBJ1-5	.	once
TGTGCCACCATCCCGGGACAGGGGGCGTCGGTAGTTGGCTACACCTTC	CATIPGQGASVVGYTF	TRBV19	TRBJ1-2	TRBD1	once
TGTGCCAGCAGCTTAGAACAGGGGTACTATGGCTACACCTTC	CASSLEQGYYGYTF	TRBV7-9	TRBJ1-2	TRBD1	.
TGTGCCAGCAGCCCCGGGGACAGGCGTGAAGAGACCCAGTACTTC	CASSPGDRREETQYF	TRBV27	TRBJ2-5	TRBD1	.
TGTGCCAGCAGTTACCTGGCAGGACAAAACACCGGGGAGCTGTTTTTT	CASSYLAGQNTGELFF	TRBV6-5	TRBJ2-2	.	once
TGTGCCAGCAGCTCAGTGTCGGGATATGGCTACACCTTC	CASSSVSGYGYTF	TRBV7-8	TRBJ1-2	.	.
TGTGCCAGCAGAACGGGACTAGCGGGGGTTGAGACCCAGTACTTC	CASRTGLAGVETQYF	TRBV27	TRBJ2-5	TRBD2	.
TGTGCCAGCAGCTTAGCGTTTCCGGGACAGGGGATGTGGGGAAACACTGAAGCTTTCTTT	CASSLAFPGQGMWGNTEAFF	TRBV7-2	TRBJ1-1	TRBD1	.
TGTGCCAGCCTACGGGACAGGGCGGGAGGACTGTTTTTT	CASLRDRAGGLFF	TRBV6-4	TRBJ1-4	TRBD1	.
TGTGCCAGCAGCCTCCTCTACCGGGACACGGAGGTCAATGAGCAGTTCTTC	CASSLLYRDTEVNEQFF	TRBV9	TRBJ2-1	.	.
TGTGCCAGCAGTTACTCGACGAACACTGAAGCTTTCTTT	CASSYSTNTEAFF	TRBV6-5	TRBJ1-1	.	.
TGTGCCAGCAGCTTAATTACAGGGGACACTGAAGCTTTCTTT	CASSLITGDTEAFF	TRBV7-9	TRBJ1-1	TRBD1	.